This T cell receptor (beta chain) was sequenced in a study of shared clonotypes between healthy human individuals. CDR1 and CDR2 (germline): SGHTS, YDEGEE. V lost 2 bases and J lost 0; bases outside the gene matches: 3. CDR3 length: 15 residues. Naive-designated CD8 cells lacked CD45RO, were positively enriched for CCR7, and omitted terminally differentiated effector memory CD45RA+ cells. Libraries were prepared by immunoSEQ multiplex PCR; TCRdb keeps only in-frame clonotypes and omits some of them. Of approximately 810,000 clones listed, almost 95% are singletons. The specimen sequenced was naive CD8+ T cells sorted from blood. This chain links TRBV5-8 with TRBJ2-5, with 8 bases identical to TRBD1. This sequence originates from a man younger than 40 in good health. The CDR3 DNA sequence: TGTGCCAGCAGCTTAGGGACAGGTGACCAAGAGACCCAGTACTTC. It specifies CASSLGTGDQETQYF.